This T cell receptor beta chain was retrieved from a study of cytomegalovirus exposure and HLA in healthy donors. For the study at large: Findings of an earlier analysis included roughly 120 million unique TCR beta sequences from 200 million or so T cells. Overall study findings and caveats: A prior analysis recorded that most TCR beta V segments were productive about 87% or about 30% of the time.

On this clone: The antigen is undetermined.

The V gene lost 7 bases and the J gene lost 4 bases, with 20 bases spanning the gap. Germline loops: CDR1 SNHLY, CDR2 FYNNEI. CDR3 length: 16 amino acids. Researchers ran the PCR with 60 Vbeta and 13 Jbeta primers. Measured with immunoSEQ multiplex PCR; TCRdb has only the in-frame clones, and not every one. The sample has 40,000 or so clones; 60% to 75% are singletons. The TCR was taken from a man aged 40-50 years in good health and CMV-seronegative. The sequencing input was PBMCs. The chain recombines TRBV2 with TRBJ1-3, with D unclear. CDR3 sequence reads: CASNLLEASGGNTIYF. The DNA for the CDR3 is TGTGCCAGCAACCTCCTGGAGGCCTCGGGAGGAAACACCATATATTTT. Together with reference TRBV2 and TRBJ1-3, the CDR3 gives the full variable domain: EPEVTQTPSHQVTQMGQEVILRCVPISNHLYFYWYRQILGQKVEFLVSFYNNEISEKSEIFDDQFSVERPDGSNFTLKIRSTKLEDSAMYFCASNLLEASGGNTIYFGEGSWLTVV.